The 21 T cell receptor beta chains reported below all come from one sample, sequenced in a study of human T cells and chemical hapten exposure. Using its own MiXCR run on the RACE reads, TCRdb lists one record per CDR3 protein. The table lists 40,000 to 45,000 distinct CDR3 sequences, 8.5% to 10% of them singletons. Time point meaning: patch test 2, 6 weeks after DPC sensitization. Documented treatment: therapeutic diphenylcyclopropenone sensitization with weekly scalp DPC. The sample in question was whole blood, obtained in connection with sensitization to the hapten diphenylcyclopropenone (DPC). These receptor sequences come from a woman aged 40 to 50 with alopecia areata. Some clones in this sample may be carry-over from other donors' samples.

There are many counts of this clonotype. The CDR3 reads CSARDSDLAGGSNEQFF. CDR3 in DNA: TGCAGTGCTAGAGATTCTGATCTAGCGGGGGGTAGCAATGAGCAGTTCTTC. This chain connects TRBV20-1 to TRBJ2-1; 11 bases align to TRBD2. In germline, CDR1 is DFQATT, CDR2 SNEGSKA (reference sequence). This CDR3 has 17 residues. V lost 0 bases to trimming and J lost 6 bases; unmatched junction nucleotides: 10.

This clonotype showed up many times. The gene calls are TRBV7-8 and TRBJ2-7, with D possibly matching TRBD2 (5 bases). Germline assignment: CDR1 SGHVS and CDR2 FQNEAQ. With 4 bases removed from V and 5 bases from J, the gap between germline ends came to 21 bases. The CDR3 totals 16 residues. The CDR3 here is CASSSARAPTRDEQYF. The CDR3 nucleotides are TGTGCCAGCAGCTCGGCGAGGGCCCCTACTCGCGACGAGCAGTACTTC.

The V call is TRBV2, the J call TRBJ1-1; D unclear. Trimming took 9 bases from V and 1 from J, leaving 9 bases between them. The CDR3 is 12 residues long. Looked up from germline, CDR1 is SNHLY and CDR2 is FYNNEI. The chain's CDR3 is CAREVPNTEAFF. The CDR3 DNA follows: TGTGCCAGGGAAGTACCGAACACTGAAGCTTTCTTT.

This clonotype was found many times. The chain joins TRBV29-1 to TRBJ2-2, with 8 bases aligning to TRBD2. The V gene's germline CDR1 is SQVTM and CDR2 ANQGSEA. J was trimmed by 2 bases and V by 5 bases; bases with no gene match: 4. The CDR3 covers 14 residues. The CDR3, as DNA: TGCAGCGTTCAAAGCGGGAGAAACACCGGGGAGCTGTTTTTT. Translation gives CSVQSGRNTGELFF.

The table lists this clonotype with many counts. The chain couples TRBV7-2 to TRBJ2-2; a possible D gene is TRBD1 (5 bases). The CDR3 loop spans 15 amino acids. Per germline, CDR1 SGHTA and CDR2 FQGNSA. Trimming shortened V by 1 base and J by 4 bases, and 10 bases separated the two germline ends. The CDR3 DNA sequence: TGTGCCAGCAGCTTAGACCAGGGCGGCACCGGGGAGCTGTTTTTT. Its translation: CASSLDQGGTGELFF.

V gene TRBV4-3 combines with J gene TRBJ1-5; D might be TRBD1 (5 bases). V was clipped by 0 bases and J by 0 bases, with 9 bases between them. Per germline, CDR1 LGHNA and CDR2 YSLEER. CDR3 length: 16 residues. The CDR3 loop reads CASSQEPGHSNQPQHF. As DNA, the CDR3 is TGCGCCAGCAGCCAAGAGCCGGGGCATAGCAATCAGCCCCAGCATTTT.

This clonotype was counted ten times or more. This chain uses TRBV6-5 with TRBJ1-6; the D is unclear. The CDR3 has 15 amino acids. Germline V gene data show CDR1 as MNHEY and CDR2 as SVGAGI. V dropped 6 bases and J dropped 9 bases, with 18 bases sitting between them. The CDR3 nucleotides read TGTGCCAGCAGGATAGACTTGACCATAAGTTCACCCCTCCACTTT. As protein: CASRIDLTISSPLHF.

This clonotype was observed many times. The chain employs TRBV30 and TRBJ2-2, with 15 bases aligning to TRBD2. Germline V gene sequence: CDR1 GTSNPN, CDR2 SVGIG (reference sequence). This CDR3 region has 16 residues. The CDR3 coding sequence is TGTGGCCGGGGACTAGCGGGGGGCCGGGGCACCGGGGAGCTGTTTTTT. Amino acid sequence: CGRGLAGGRGTGELFF.

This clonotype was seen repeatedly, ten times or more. This chain's CDR3 is CSASGRSAQPQHF. Here the CDR3 DNA reads TGCAGTGCTAGTGGCAGGTCGGCTCAGCCCCAGCATTTT. The chain joins TRBV20-1 to TRBJ1-5; D remains unclear. V lost 3 bases to trimming and J lost 6 bases, with 12 bases between them. Germline V gives CDR1 DFQATT, CDR2 SNEGSKA (reference sequence). The CDR3 is 13 residues long.

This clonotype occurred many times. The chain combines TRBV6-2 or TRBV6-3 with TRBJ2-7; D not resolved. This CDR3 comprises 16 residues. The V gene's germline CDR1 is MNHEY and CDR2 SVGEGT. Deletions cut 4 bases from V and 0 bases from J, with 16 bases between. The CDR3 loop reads CASSSLVQTISYEQYF. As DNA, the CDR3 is TGTGCCAGCAGTTCCTTGGTCCAGACCATCTCCTACGAGCAGTACTTC.

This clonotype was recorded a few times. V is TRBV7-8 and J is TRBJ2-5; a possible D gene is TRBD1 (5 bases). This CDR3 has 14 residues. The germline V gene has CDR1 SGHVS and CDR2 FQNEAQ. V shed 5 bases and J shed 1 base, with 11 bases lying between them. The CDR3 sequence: CASSMRQIQETQYF. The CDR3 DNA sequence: TGTGCCAGCAGCATGAGACAGATCCAAGAGACCCAGTACTTC.

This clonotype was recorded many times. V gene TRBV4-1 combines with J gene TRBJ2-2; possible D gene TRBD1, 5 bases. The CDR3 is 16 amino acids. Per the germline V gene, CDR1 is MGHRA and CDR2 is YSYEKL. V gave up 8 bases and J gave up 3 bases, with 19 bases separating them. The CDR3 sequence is CASAKAQGMHTGELFF. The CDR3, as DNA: TGCGCCAGCGCAAAGGCTCAGGGAATGCACACCGGGGAGCTGTTTTTT.

CDR3 DNA: TGTGCCAGCAGGGACTGGAACAGGGAGGGGACTGAAGCTTTCTTT. It encodes CASRDWNREGTEAFF. The rearrangement uses TRBV11-2 and TRBJ1-1; D possibly corresponds to TRBD1 (6 bases). The germline V gene has CDR1 SGHAT and CDR2 FQNNGV. The CDR3 extends over 15 amino acids. V lost 6 bases to trimming and J lost 5 bases, with 19 bases between them.

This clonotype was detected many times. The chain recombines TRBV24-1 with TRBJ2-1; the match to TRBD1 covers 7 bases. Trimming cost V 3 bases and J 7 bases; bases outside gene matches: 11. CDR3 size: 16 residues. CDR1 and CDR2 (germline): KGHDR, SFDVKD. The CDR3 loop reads CATSDPYLVQGNEQFF. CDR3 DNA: TGTGCCACCAGTGATCCCTACCTTGTACAGGGGAATGAGCAGTTCTTC.

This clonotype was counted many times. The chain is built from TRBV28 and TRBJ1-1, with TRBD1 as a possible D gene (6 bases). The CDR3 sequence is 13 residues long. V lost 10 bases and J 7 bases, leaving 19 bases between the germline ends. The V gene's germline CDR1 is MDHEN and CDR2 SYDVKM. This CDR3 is CATQWGGRNEAFF. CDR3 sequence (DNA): TGTGCCACCCAATGGGGGGGGCGGAATGAAGCTTTCTTT.

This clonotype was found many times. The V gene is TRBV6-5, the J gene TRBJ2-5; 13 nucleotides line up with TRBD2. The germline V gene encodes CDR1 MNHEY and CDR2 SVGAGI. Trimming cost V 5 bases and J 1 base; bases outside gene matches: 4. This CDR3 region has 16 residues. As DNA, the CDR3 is TGTGCCAGCAGTCGACTAGCGGGGGGCCTCCAAGAGACCCAGTACTTC. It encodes CASSRLAGGLQETQYF.

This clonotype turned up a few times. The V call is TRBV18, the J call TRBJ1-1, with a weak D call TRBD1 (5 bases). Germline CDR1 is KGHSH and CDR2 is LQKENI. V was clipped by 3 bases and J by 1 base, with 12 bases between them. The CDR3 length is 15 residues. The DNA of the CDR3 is TGTGCCAGCTCACCCTATGACAGCGGGAACACTGAAGCTTTCTTT. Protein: CASSPYDSGNTEAFF.

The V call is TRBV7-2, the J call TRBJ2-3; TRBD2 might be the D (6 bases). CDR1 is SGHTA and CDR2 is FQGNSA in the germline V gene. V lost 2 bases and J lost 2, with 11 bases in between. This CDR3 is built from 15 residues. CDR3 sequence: CASSLRGANTDTQYF. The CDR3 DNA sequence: TGTGCCAGCAGCTTACGCGGGGCCAACACAGATACGCAGTATTTT.

This chain's CDR3 is CSVGDSSYEQYF. The CDR3 bases are TGCAGTGTCGGGGACAGTTCCTACGAGCAGTACTTC. The V gene is TRBV20-1, the J gene TRBJ2-7; TRBD1 matches at 7 bases. V lost 7 bases, J lost 1 base, and 4 bases stayed unmatched. Germline V gene sequence: CDR1 DFQATT, CDR2 SNEGSKA (reference sequence). The CDR3 contains 12 residues.

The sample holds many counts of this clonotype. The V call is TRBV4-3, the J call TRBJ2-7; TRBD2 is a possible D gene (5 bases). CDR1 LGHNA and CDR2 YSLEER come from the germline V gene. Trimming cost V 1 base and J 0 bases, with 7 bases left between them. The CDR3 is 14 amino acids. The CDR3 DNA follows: TGCGCCAGCAGCCAAGGTGGGAGCTCCTACGAGCAGTACTTC. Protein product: CASSQGGSSYEQYF.

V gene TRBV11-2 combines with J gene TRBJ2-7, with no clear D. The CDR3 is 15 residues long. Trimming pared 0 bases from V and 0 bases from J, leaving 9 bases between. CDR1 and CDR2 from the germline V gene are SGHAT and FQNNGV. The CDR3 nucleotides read TGTGCCAGCAGCTTAGAAGGCGGCTCCTCCTACGAGCAGTACTTC. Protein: CASSLEGGSSYEQYF.